The rows below give T cell receptor beta chains drawn from one sample of a study of cytomegalovirus exposure and HLA in healthy donors. Data came from immunoSEQ multiplex PCR; TCRdb stores just in-frame clones and leaves some out. This repertoire shows 180,000 or so clones, around nine tenths found once; its top ten account for more than 0.25%. Sequencing used PBMCs. These receptors were obtained from a young woman in good health and CMV-seronegative. Both conserved end residues are part of each CDR3. D genes are given only for firm matches. The listing skips clone size in some rows; elsewhere it reads once, few, many or a size class.

cdr3_length,clone_size,d_call,v_call,j_call,cdr3_nt,cdr3_aa
15,.,.,TRBV4-2,TRBJ1-2,TGTGCCAGCAGCCAAGATGGGGGGTCCCTCTATGGCTACACCTTC,CASSQDGGSLYGYTF
13,.,.,TRBV7-9,TRBJ1-4,TGTGCCAGCAGCTTGGAGGGGCTTGAAAAACTGTTTTTT,CASSLEGLEKLFF
14,.,.,TRBV5-4,TRBJ2-5,TGTGCCAGCAGCTTGGCTGCAGGGTTGGAGACCCAGTACTTC,CASSLAAGLETQYF
16,.,.,TRBV4-1,TRBJ2-3,TGCGCCAGCAGCCGAGATTTTTTAGGGGTCACAGATACGCAGTATTTT,CASSRDFLGVTDTQYF
14,.,.,TRBV29-1,TRBJ2-3,TGCAGCGTTGAGGCGCACGGGGGCACAGATACGCAGTATTTT,CSVEAHGGTDTQYF
15,few,.,TRBV27,TRBJ2-6,TGTGCCAGCAGTCGCACGGGCTCTGGGGCCAACGTCCTGACTTTC,CASSRTGSGANVLTF
17,.,TRBD2,TRBV9,TRBJ2-3,TGTGCCAGCAGCGTGGGGGAGGAGCGGGAGGGCCGGGATACGCAGTATTTT,CASSVGEEREGRDTQYF
18,.,TRBD2,TRBV4-1,TRBJ2-1,TGCGCCAGCAGCCAAGTTGGGCTAGCGGGGGGGCTAAACAATGAGCAGTTCTTC,CASSQVGLAGGLNNEQFF
14,.,.,TRBV18,TRBJ2-7,TGTGCCAGCTCACCGGAGTCCTTCTCCTACGAGCAGTACTTC,CASSPESFSYEQYF
13,once,.,TRBV2,TRBJ2-1,TGTGCCAGCAGTTTGACTCTCTACAATGAGCAGTTCTTC,CASSLTLYNEQFF
16,.,TRBD1,TRBV7-9,TRBJ2-1,TGTGCCAGCAGCACAAACAGGGGGAGCTCCTACAATGAGCAGTTCTTC,CASSTNRGSSYNEQFF
15,few,.,TRBV5-6,TRBJ2-7,TGTGCCAGCACCCCCCGAGAGCAAAACTCCTACGAGCAGTACTTC,CASTPREQNSYEQYF
18,.,TRBD1,TRBV9,TRBJ2-3,TGTGCCAGCAGCGCCGAAACGACAGGGGGCCTTAGCACAGATACGCAGTATTTT,CASSAETTGGLSTDTQYF
13,.,.,TRBV5-1,TRBJ2-5,TGCGCCAGCAGCTTGCCGGGGGTTGAGACCCAGTACTTC,CASSLPGVETQYF
11,.,.,TRBV5-6,TRBJ1-1,TGTGCCAGCAGCCACAGGACTGAAGCTTTCTTT,CASSHRTEAFF
14,.,.,TRBV13,TRBJ1-5,TGTGCCAGCAGCTTGGGACTTAGCAATCAGCCCCAGCATTTT,CASSLGLSNQPQHF
13,.,.,TRBV9,TRBJ2-5,TGTGCCAGCAGCGTAGGCGCTGGTGAGACCCAGTACTTC,CASSVGAGETQYF
15,once,TRBD1,TRBV5-1,TRBJ2-3,TGCGCCAGCAGCCTAACAGGGGGGAATCCAGATACGCAGTATTTT,CASSLTGGNPDTQYF
15,.,TRBD1,TRBV27,TRBJ2-7,TGTGCCAGCAGTCCCCTCGGGACAGAAAGCTACGAGCAGTACTTC,CASSPLGTESYEQYF
15,.,TRBD1,TRBV28,TRBJ1-6,TGTGCCAGCAGTTTTGCGGGGACAGGGGATTCACCCCTCCACTTT,CASSFAGTGDSPLHF
15,.,.,TRBV6-1,TRBJ1-1,TGTGCCAGCAGTGAATACGGGGGAGGGTTCACTGAAGCTTTCTTT,CASSEYGGGFTEAFF
13,.,.,TRBV6-6,TRBJ1-1,TGTGCCAGCAGCCGAAACCAGGACACTGAAGCTTTCTTT,CASSRNQDTEAFF
14,.,TRBD1,TRBV27,TRBJ2-7,TGTGCCAGCAGTTTCCGGGACAGCGCCTACGAGCAGTACTTC,CASSFRDSAYEQYF
15,.,.,TRBV15,TRBJ2-7,TGTGCCACCAGCAGGGAGGAAGACAGGCCCTACGAGCAGTACTTC,CATSREEDRPYEQYF
13,.,.,TRBV11-2,TRBJ2-5,TGTGCCAGCAGCTTAGAACAGCAAGAGACCCAGTACTTC,CASSLEQQETQYF
17,.,TRBD2,TRBV7-7,TRBJ2-1,TGTGCTAGCAGCCCGTTCTTCAGCGGGGGGGCCTACAATGAGCAGTTCTTC,CASSPFFSGGAYNEQFF
13,.,.,TRBV6-6,TRBJ1-3,TGTGCCGGGACTGACATGGATGGAAACACCATATATTTT,CAGTDMDGNTIYF
15,.,.,TRBV5-1,TRBJ1-2,TGCGCCAGCAGCTTTGAGGGAGGTTTGCACTATGGCTACACCTTC,CASSFEGGLHYGYTF
15,.,.,TRBV12-5,TRBJ2-5,TGTGCTAGTGGCGGTACAGGGACCCCCGGGGAGACCCAGTACTTC,CASGGTGTPGETQYF
12,.,.,TRBV7-9,TRBJ2-7,TGTGCCAGCATGCTGGGGGGTCCGGAGCAGTACTTC,CASMLGGPEQYF
13,once,TRBD1,TRBV15,TRBJ2-5,TGTGCCACCAGCACCAAGGGGGCCGGGACCCAGTACTTC,CATSTKGAGTQYF
13,.,TRBD1,TRBV11-1,TRBJ1-1,TGTGCCAGCAGCTTACAGGGGGATACTGAAGCTTTCTTT,CASSLQGDTEAFF
15,.,.,TRBV6-6,TRBJ2-1,TGTGCCAGCAGACCCAGGGATTCCGCCTACAATGAGCAGTTCTTC,CASRPRDSAYNEQFF
16,.,TRBD1,TRBV28,TRBJ1-5,TGTGCCAGCAGATCTGCCGGGACAGGGGAAAATCAGCCCCAGCATTTT,CASRSAGTGENQPQHF
16,once,TRBD2,TRBV5-1,TRBJ2-1,TGCGCCAGCAGCGAGGGACTAGCAACGGGGTACAATGAGCAGTTCTTC,CASSEGLATGYNEQFF
17,.,TRBD1,TRBV5-1,TRBJ1-1,TGCGCCAGCAGCACGAGGACAGGGGGCTCTTTGGGTACTGAAGCTTTCTTT,CASSTRTGGSLGTEAFF
14,.,.,TRBV29-1,TRBJ2-2,TGCAGCGCAGGGGGGCTAGCTGGGGCCGGGGAGCTGTTTTTT,CSAGGLAGAGELFF
17,.,TRBD2,TRBV28,TRBJ2-1,TGTGCCAGCAGCTCTCTACTAGCGGGGGGGCCCTACAATGAGCAGTTCTTC,CASSSLLAGGPYNEQFF
15,.,.,TRBV27,TRBJ2-2,TGTGCCAGCAGTTCTACCGGCCTGACAGCAGGGGAGCTGTTTTTT,CASSSTGLTAGELFF
14,.,TRBD1,TRBV18,TRBJ1-2,TGTGCCAGCTCACCGGGACAGGGGAGCTATGGCTACACCTTC,CASSPGQGSYGYTF
13,once,.,TRBV15,TRBJ1-4,TGTGCCACCAGCAGAGATAAGGAGGGAAAACTGTTTTTT,CATSRDKEGKLFF
14,once,.,TRBV25-1,TRBJ2-1,TGTGCCAGCAGTGGGCGGGAACTATACAATGAGCAGTTCTTC,CASSGRELYNEQFF
13,once,.,TRBV9,TRBJ2-2,TGTGCCAGCAGCCCTCCGGTTGCCGGGGAGCTGTTTTTT,CASSPPVAGELFF
15,.,.,TRBV19,TRBJ1-2,TGTGCCAGTAGCCCCCGCCCGGGGAAGATCTATGGCTACACCTTC,CASSPRPGKIYGYTF
14,.,TRBD1,TRBV7-2,TRBJ2-3,TGTGCCAGCAGCTTCGGACAGGGCACAGATACGCAGTATTTT,CASSFGQGTDTQYF
18,once,.,TRBV10-3,TRBJ1-4,TGTGCCATCAGTGATTCGACCAGAACAGGGTTGGCTAATGAAAAACTGTTTTTT,CAISDSTRTGLANEKLFF
13,.,.,TRBV7-6,TRBJ1-2,TGTGCCAGCAGCTTAGCCGGGAACTATGGCTACACCTTC,CASSLAGNYGYTF
15,few,.,TRBV2,TRBJ1-2,TGTGCCAGCTTCCTCCCGGGACACATTGTCTATGGCTACACCTTC,CASFLPGHIVYGYTF
13,few,.,TRBV5-4,TRBJ2-7,TGTGCCAGCAGCGACCGGGACTCCTACGAGCAGTACTTC,CASSDRDSYEQYF
14,.,.,TRBV5-1,TRBJ2-2,TGCGCCAGCAGCTTGGATCCGGCGGCCGGGGAGCTGTTTTTT,CASSLDPAAGELFF
17,.,.,TRBV6-1,TRBJ2-3,TGTGCCAGCAGTGAAGGTGTGGGGGGGCATTTCTCTGATACGCAGTATTTT,CASSEGVGGHFSDTQYF
13,.,.,TRBV19,TRBJ1-2,TGTGCCAGTAGTATTACGAGTTCCTATGGCTACACCTTC,CASSITSSYGYTF